The T cell receptor (beta chain) under discussion was sequenced for a study of blood T cell repertoires in COVID-19. On the study more broadly: The study drew acute and convalescent COVID-19 samples from the United States, Italy and Spain. Sample material is recorded as cDNA or gDNA derived from T cells, B-cell-depleted T cells, or PBMCs.

As processed by the authors: Reference gene primer amplification in the assay estimated nucleated cell counts. Using immunoSEQ multiplex PCR, the repertoire was profiled, and TCRdb retains in-frame clones only, with some absent. V, J and clone size derive from that table, while D and trimming were established from the DNA sequence. The table has roughly 460,000 clones, approximately 90% seen once. Trimming at V came to 4 bases and at J to 5 bases, leaving 11 bases not matched to a gene. Germline CDR1 is MDHEN and CDR2 is SYDVKM. There are 16 residues in the CDR3. Seattle enrolled patients during active infection and tracked them longitudinally.

The specimen sequenced was peripheral blood. The J gene is TRBJ1-2, the V gene TRBV28, with 9 bases matching TRBD1. This receptor was obtained from a man between 18 and 35 years old with COVID-19, enrolled during active disease. The CDR3 region is CASSSSPGQGLYGYTF. In DNA, the CDR3 is TGTGCCAGCAGTTCGTCACCGGGACAGGGATTATATGGCTACACCTTC.